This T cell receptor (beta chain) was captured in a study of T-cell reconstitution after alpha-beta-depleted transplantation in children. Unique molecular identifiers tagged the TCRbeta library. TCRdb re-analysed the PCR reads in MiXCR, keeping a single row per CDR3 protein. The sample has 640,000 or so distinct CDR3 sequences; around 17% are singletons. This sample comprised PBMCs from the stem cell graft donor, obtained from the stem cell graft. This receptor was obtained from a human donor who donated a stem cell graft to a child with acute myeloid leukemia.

CDR3 protein: CSATGPGEKLFF. DNA for the CDR3: TGCAGTGCCACGGGCCCGGGCGAAAAACTGTTTTTT. This chain links TRBV20-1 with TRBJ1-4; the D is unclear. Germline-derived CDR1 and CDR2 are DFQATT and SNEGSKA (reference sequence). The CDR3 is made up of 12 amino acids. The V gene lost 6 bases and the J gene lost 8 bases, with 13 bases spanning the gap.